This entry is about one T cell receptor (beta chain). What it binds is not known. The observed sequence ends 3 residues before the CDR3 terminus, with the missing tail filled in from the germline J gene. The data originate from a study of T cells in women clearing cervical HPV infection. The overall study: Only a few women had HLA typing results available. Whole-study results and caveats: Cases and controls were distinguished at AUC around 0.8 by richness and V genes.

CDR3 size: 17 residues. The germline V gene has CDR1 SGHRS and CDR2 YFSETQ. V trimming: 0 bases; J trimming: 4 bases; junction bases outside the gene matches: 10. Cervical HPV DNA detected by MY09/MY11 PCR, typed by dot-blot. Genomic DNA, averaging around 1,200 ng per sample, yielded TCR beta CDR3 via immunoSEQ. Some clones are missing from TCRdb's copy, which holds only in-frame ones; the method was immunoSEQ multiplex PCR. Its table records about 35,000 clones. Sequencing was performed on blood buffy coat. The receptor was isolated from a woman aged 18-70 years with a cervical HPV16 infection that either progressed to CIN3+ or cleared (not recorded which). V gene TRBV5-1 combines with J gene TRBJ2-1; the match to TRBD1 covers 7 bases. This CDR3 reads CASSLGDRDVTYNEQFF. The covered CDR3 bases are TGCGCCAGCAGCTTGGGCGACAGGGACGTAACTTACAATGAG.